The TCR beta chain described here comes from a study of identical twins. There are 14 residues in the CDR3. Germline V gene data show CDR1 as KGHDR and CDR2 as SFDVKD. V shed 2 bases and J shed 1 base, with 7 bases lying between them. A single record per CDR3 protein comes from TCRdb applying MiXCR to the 5' RACE reads. The repertoire holds 400,000 or so distinct CDR3 sequences, with around 9.7% as singletons. Study-wide results and caveats: Invariant MAIT and iNKT cells could partly confound zero-insertion analyses.

This clonotype occurred many times. Its target is unknown. The chain uses TRBV24-1 and TRBJ2-5; D gene unclear. The TCR sequence derives from a woman in her fifties or sixties in good health. What was sequenced was naive T cells sorted from blood. CDR3 in amino acids: CATSDSPSQETQYF. The CDR3 DNA reads TGTGCCACCAGTGATTCGCCCAGCCAAGAGACCCAGTACTTC.